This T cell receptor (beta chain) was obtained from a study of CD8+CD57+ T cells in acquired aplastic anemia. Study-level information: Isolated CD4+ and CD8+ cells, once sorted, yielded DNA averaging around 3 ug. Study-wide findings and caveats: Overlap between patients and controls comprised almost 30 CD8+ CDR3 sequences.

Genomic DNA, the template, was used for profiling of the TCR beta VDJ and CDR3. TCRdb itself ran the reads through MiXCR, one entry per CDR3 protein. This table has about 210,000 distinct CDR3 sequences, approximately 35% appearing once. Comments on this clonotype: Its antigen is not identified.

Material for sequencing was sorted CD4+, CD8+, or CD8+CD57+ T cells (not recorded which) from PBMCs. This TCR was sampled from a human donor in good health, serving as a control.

Here the CDR3 reads CASSLAAGNYEQYF. In nucleotides, the CDR3 is TGTGCCAGCAGCTTGGCGGCAGGGAACTACGAGCAGTACTTC. The chain employs TRBV4-2 and TRBJ2-7; TRBD1 is a possible D gene (5 bases). V lost 5 bases to trimming and J lost 3 bases, with 14 bases between them. This CDR3 is 14 amino acids long. Germline lookup yields CDR1 LGHNA and CDR2 YNFKEQ.